One sample yielded the 20 T cell receptor beta chains listed below, sequenced in a study of OX40 agonist ivuxolimab in advanced cancers. Here immunoSEQ multiplex PCR was the method, and the copy in TCRdb shows in-frame clones only, minus some. The profile shows 87,000 or so clones, over 75% of them singletons. The specimen comprised CD4+ or CD8+ T cells sorted from blood, sampled in a trial of the OX40 agonist ivuxolimab. These receptors all come from an adult with an advanced solid tumor such as melanoma, head and neck, liver or kidney cancer.

The chain carries TRBV13 and TRBJ2-1; TRBD2 matches at 9 bases. The CDR3 has 15 residues. The V and J ends lost 1 base and 6 bases, in that order; junction bases with no gene match: 4. Germline V gene sequence: CDR1 PRHDT, CDR2 FYEKMQ (reference sequence). CDR3 amino acids: CASSLVSLAGNEQFF. The CDR3 DNA is TGTGCCAGCAGCTTAGTATCACTAGCGGGCAATGAGCAGTTCTTC.

The rearrangement joins TRBV4-2 to TRBJ2-7; 7 bases match TRBD2. CDR3 length: 14 residues. The V segment lost 2 bases and the J segment 3 bases; nucleotides outside the gene matches: 4. From germline, CDR1 is LGHNA and CDR2 YNFKEQ. The CDR3, as DNA: TGTGCCAGCAGCCAATCGGAGCGGGACTACGAGCAGTACTTC. Translated: CASSQSERDYEQYF.

CDR3 sequence: CATRRGGFTDTQYF. In DNA, the CDR3 is TGTGCCACCCGTCGGGGGGGATTCACAGATACGCAGTATTTT. The chain recombines TRBV19 with TRBJ2-3; TRBD2 matches 8 bases. CDR3 size: 14 residues. CDR1 and CDR2 (germline): LNHDA, SQIVND (reference sequence). J gave up 2 bases and V 10 bases, and 8 bases lay outside the gene matches.

The gene calls are TRBV4-1 and TRBJ2-6, with D perhaps matching TRBD1 or TRBD2 (5 bases each). Trimming left V 0 bases short and J 3 bases short, with 12 bases between. This CDR3 contains 17 residues. Germline V lookup: CDR1 MGHRA, CDR2 YSYEKL. The CDR3 DNA is TGCGCCAGCAGCCAAGAGGGACGGCTCCATGGGGCCAACGTCCTGACTTTC. Translating gives CASSQEGRLHGANVLTF.

The rearrangement joins TRBV9 to TRBJ2-5; 9 nucleotides match TRBD2. Germline V gives CDR1 SGDLS, CDR2 YYNGEE. The V segment lost 3 bases and the J segment 5 bases; nucleotides outside the gene matches: 11. The CDR3 sequence is 16 residues long. CDR3: CASSGGRGRAGETQYF. The CDR3 DNA is TGTGCCAGCAGCGGGGGACGCGGGAGGGCCGGGGAGACCCAGTACTTC.

Ten or more counts support this clone. The gene calls are TRBV28 and TRBJ1-5; D call uncertain. The CDR3 length is 13 residues. Germline-derived CDR1 and CDR2 are MDHEN and SYDVKM. Trimming removed 5 bases from V and 7 bases from J, with 12 bases in between. This CDR3 is CASSPQSRQPQHF. In DNA, the CDR3 is TGTGCCAGCAGTCCCCAATCACGGCAGCCCCAGCATTTT.

This chain joins TRBV18 and TRBJ1-2, with a possible D match to TRBD1 (6 bases). Germline assignment: CDR1 KGHSH and CDR2 LQKENI. V was clipped by 1 base and J by 2 bases, with 14 bases between them. The CDR3 consists of 16 residues. The CDR3 sequence: CASSPRRQGQNYGYTF. CDR3 DNA: TGTGCCAGCTCACCACGGAGGCAGGGGCAGAACTATGGCTACACCTTC.

This chain connects TRBV9 to TRBJ2-1; TRBD1 agrees at 10 bases. CDR3 size: 17 residues. The V gene end was trimmed by 6 bases and the J gene end by 4 bases; junction bases not matched to a gene: 13. Looked up from germline, CDR1 is SGDLS and CDR2 is YYNGEE. The chain's CDR3 is CASTTRPDRGRYNEQFF. The CDR3 DNA is TGTGCCAGCACCACTCGACCAGACAGGGGGCGTTACAATGAGCAGTTCTTC.

CDR3 sequence reads: CASSLKAGELFF. The CDR3 DNA reads TGTGCCAGCAGCTTGAAGGCCGGGGAGCTGTTTTTT. This chain uses TRBV5-4 with TRBJ2-2; D is unresolved. The CDR3 covers 12 residues. CDR1 is SGHNT, CDR2 YYREEE, per germline (reference sequence). Trimming removed 1 base at V and 6 bases at J, with 4 bases between. The variable domain in full, with the rest retrieved from reference TRBV5-4 and TRBJ2-2, is ETGVTQSPTHLIKTRGQQVTLRCSSQSGHNTVSWYQQALGQGPQFIFQYYREEENGRGNFPPRFSGLQFPNYSSELNVNALELDDSALYLCASSLKAGELFFGEGSRLTVL.

The chain uses TRBV7-9 and TRBJ2-3; 8 positions agree with TRBD1. Germline CDR1 reads SEHNR; CDR2 reads FQNEAQ (reference sequence). The CDR3 sequence is 17 residues long. J gave up 1 base and V 1 base, and 7 bases lay outside the gene matches. The CDR3 reads CASSLGDFRGRTDTQYF. In nucleotides, the CDR3 is TGTGCCAGCAGCTTAGGGGATTTCAGGGGGCGCACAGATACGCAGTATTTT.

This clone has just a few counts. The chain joins TRBV30 to TRBJ1-1; 7 bases agree with TRBD1. This CDR3 is built from 14 residues. The trim removed 1 base at V and 3 bases at J, leaving 5 bases unmatched. CDR1 is GTSNPN, CDR2 SVGIG, per germline (reference sequence). For the CDR3, the DNA is TGTGCCTGGAGTGGTCCCGGGACAGACACTGAAGCTTTCTTT. It specifies CAWSGPGTDTEAFF. The complete variable domain, with remaining parts taken from reference TRBV30 and TRBJ1-1, reads SQTIHQWPATLVQPVGSPLSLECTVEGTSNPNLYWYRQAAGRGLQLLFYSVGIGQISSEVPQNLSASRPQDRQFILSSKKLLLSDSGFYLCAWSGPGTDTEAFFGQGTRLTVV.

This chain links TRBV11-1 with TRBJ1-1, with TRBD1 as a possible D gene (5 bases). Germline-derived CDR1 and CDR2 are SGHAT and FQDESV (reference sequence). Trimming removed 5 bases at V and 1 base at J, with 11 bases between. The CDR3 length is 14 residues. CDR3 sequence: CASSQGWKNTEAFF. The CDR3 coding sequence is TGTGCCAGCAGCCAGGGTTGGAAGAACACTGAAGCTTTCTTT.

V and J are TRBV9 and TRBJ1-1; TRBD1 matches at 10 bases. V trimming: 4 bases; J trimming: 7 bases; junction bases outside the gene matches: 4. CDR3 length: 13 residues. Per germline, CDR1 SGDLS and CDR2 YYNGEE. In DNA, the CDR3 is TGTGCCAGCAGCTCACGGACAGGGGGTGAAGCTTTCTTT. Translated, it gives CASSSRTGGEAFF.

The J gene is TRBJ1-5, the V gene TRBV10-2, with 7 bases that match TRBD1. V was clipped by 6 bases and J by 5 bases; unmatched bases: 7. From germline, CDR1 is WSHSY and CDR2 SAAADI. This CDR3 comprises 14 residues. Here the CDR3 reads CASRTRDRYQPQHF. The CDR3 coding sequence is TGCGCCAGCAGAACCCGGGACAGATATCAGCCCCAGCATTTT.

This clone was seen a handful of times. This rearrangement joins TRBV6-1 to TRBJ1-2; D gene uncertain. Trimming took 1 base from V and 3 from J, leaving 9 bases between them. The CDR3 loop spans 14 amino acids. In germline, CDR1 is MNHNS, CDR2 SASEGT. For the CDR3, the DNA is TGTGCCAGCAGTGAAGAAACAGCCTACTATGGCTACACCTTC. Protein: CASSEETAYYGYTF.

The chain recombines TRBV10-3 with TRBJ2-2; D gene uncertain. The germline V and J ends were trimmed by 6 bases and 7 bases, with 21 bases remaining between them. Germline V lookup: CDR1 ENHRY, CDR2 SYGVKD. This CDR3 is 16 amino acids long. This CDR3 is CAIRDDRKSPSGELFF. CDR3 nucleotide sequence: TGTGCCATCAGGGACGACCGCAAAAGCCCCAGCGGGGAGCTGTTTTTT.

This clone came up a few times. This chain joins TRBV6-6 and TRBJ2-1; D remains ambiguous. This CDR3 contains 14 residues. Between the trimmed V and J ends, which lost 4 bases and 3 bases, there was a span of 10 bases. The germline CDR1 and CDR2 sequences are MNHNY and SVGAGI (reference sequence). CDR3 sequence (DNA): TGTGCCAGCAGTTCCACCATCAGCTACAATGAGCAGTTCTTC. Amino acids: CASSSTISYNEQFF.

This clone came up a few times. J is TRBJ2-1 and V is TRBV11-3; TRBD2 aligns across 11 bases. V shed 4 bases and J 4 bases; nucleotides not matched to a gene: 3. This CDR3 is 15 amino acids long. Germline loops: CDR1 SGHNT, CDR2 YENEEA. The CDR3 spells CASSSGLAVYNEQFF. The DNA of the CDR3 is TGTGCCAGCAGCTCGGGACTAGCGGTTTACAATGAGCAGTTCTTC.

The V gene is TRBV7-3, the J gene TRBJ2-1; possibly TRBD2 for D (6 bases). The CDR3 is 15 residues long. V lost 5 bases and J lost 3, with 14 bases in between. Germline values: CDR1 SGHTA, CDR2 FQGTGA. This CDR3 is CASSPAGGSYNEQFF. CDR3 nucleotide sequence: TGTGCCAGCAGCCCTGCCGGGGGAAGCTACAATGAGCAGTTCTTC.

DNA of the CDR3: TGTGCCAGCAGCTTAACAGTCGACTACAATGAGCAGTTCTTC. Amino acids: CASSLTVDYNEQFF. The chain recombines TRBV7-3 with TRBJ2-1; no clear D. The CDR3 is 14 amino acids. Trimming stripped 0 bases from V and 3 bases from J, with 6 bases between. Germline V gene sequence: CDR1 SGHTA, CDR2 FQGTGA.